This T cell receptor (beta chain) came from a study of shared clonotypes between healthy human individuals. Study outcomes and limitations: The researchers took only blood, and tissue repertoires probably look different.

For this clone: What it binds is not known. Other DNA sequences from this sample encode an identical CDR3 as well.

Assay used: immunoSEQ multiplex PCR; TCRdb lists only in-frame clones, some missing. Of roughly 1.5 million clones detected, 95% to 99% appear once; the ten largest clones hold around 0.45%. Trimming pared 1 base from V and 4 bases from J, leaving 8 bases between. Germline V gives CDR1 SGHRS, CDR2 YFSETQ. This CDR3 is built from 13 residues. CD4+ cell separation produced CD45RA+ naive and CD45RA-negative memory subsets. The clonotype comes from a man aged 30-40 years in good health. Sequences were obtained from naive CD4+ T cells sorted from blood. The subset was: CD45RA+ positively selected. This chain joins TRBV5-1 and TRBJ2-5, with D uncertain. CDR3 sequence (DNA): TGCGCCAGCAGCTTGCTAGGTGGAGAGACCCAGTACTTC. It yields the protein CASSLLGGETQYF.